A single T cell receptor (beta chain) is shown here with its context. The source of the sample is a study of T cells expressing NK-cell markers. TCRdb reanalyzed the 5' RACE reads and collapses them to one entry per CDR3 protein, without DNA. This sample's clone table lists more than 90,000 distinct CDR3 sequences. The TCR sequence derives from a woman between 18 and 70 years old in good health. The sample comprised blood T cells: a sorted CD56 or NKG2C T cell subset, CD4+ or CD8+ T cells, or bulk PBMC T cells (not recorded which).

This CDR3 is CASSDTGVRGNEQFF. V usage is TRBV11-2 and J usage is TRBJ2-1; TCRdb's D gene call, TRBD1, goes unchecked for lack of DNA. Germline values: CDR1 SGHAT, CDR2 FQNNGV. The CDR3 is made up of 15 amino acids.